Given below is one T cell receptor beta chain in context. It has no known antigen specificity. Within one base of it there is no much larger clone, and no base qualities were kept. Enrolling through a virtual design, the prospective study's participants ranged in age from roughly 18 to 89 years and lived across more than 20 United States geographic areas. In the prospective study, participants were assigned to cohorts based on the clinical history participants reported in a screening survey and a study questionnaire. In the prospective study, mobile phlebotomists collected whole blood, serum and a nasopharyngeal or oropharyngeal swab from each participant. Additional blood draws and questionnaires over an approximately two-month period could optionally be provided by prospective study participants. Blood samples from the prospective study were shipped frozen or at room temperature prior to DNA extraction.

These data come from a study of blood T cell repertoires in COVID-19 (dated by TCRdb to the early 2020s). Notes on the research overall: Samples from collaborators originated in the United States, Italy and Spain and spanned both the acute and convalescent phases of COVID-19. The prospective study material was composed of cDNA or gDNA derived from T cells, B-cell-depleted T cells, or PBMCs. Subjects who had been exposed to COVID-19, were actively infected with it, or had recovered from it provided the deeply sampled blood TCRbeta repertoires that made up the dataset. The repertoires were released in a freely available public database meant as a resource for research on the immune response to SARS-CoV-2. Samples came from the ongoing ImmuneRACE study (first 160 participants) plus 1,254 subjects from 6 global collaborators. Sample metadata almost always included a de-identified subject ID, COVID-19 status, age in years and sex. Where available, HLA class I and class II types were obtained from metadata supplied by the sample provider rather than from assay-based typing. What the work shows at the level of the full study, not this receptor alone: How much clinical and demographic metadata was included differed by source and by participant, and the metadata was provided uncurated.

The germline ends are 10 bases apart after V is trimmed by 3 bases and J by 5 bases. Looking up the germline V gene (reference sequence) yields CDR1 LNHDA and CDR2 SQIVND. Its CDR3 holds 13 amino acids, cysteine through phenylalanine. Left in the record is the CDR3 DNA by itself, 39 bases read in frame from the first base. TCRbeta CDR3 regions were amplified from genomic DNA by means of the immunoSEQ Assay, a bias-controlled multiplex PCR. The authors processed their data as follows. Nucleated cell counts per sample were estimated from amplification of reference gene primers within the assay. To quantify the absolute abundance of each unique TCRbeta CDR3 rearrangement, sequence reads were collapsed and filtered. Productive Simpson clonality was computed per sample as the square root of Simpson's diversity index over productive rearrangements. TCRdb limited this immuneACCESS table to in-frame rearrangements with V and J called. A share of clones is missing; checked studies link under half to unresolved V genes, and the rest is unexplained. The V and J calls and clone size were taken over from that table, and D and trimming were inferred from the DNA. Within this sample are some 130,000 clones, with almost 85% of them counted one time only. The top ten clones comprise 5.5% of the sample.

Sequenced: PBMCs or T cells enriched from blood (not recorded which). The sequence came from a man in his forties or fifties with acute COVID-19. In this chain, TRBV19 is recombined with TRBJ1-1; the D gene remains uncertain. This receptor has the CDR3 CASSMRVSTEAFF. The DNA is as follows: TGTGCCAGTAGTATGAGGGTTTCAACTGAAGCTTTCTTT.